Presented here are 24 T cell receptor beta chains from one specimen sequenced in a study of shared clonotypes between healthy human individuals (dated by TCRdb to about 2020). The library relied on the immunoSEQ multiplex PCR assay. TCRdb limited this immuneACCESS table to in-frame rearrangements with V and J called. A share of clones is missing; checked studies link under half to unresolved V genes, and the rest is unexplained. The sample has some 580,000 clones on record, about 97% of them singletons. Jointly, the top ten make up roughly 0.055% of the sample. Input material: naive CD4+ T cells sorted from blood. The sample's cell subset or site, from its label and the paper: CD45RA+ positively selected. The receptor set was obtained from a woman in her 30s in good health.

CDR3 in DNA: TGTGCCAGTGGGGGCTGGGATAGCAATCAGCCCCAGCATTTT. It specifies CASGGWDSNQPQHF. V gene TRBV19 combines with J gene TRBJ1-5, with D perhaps TRBD1 (6 bases). Germline-derived CDR1 and CDR2 are LNHDA and SQIVND (reference sequence). CDR3 length equals 14 residues. V was trimmed by 8 bases and J by 0 bases, leaving 11 bases between them.

V is TRBV5-4 and J is TRBJ1-2, with a tentative D call TRBD1 (5 bases). Germline lookup yields CDR1 SGHNT and CDR2 YYREEE (reference sequence). V was trimmed by 5 bases and J by 2 bases, leaving 10 bases between them. CDR3 length: 13 residues. CDR3 sequence: CASRGERNYGYTF. For the CDR3, the DNA is TGTGCCAGCAGGGGGGAGAGGAACTATGGCTACACCTTC.

The chain employs TRBV28 and TRBJ2-5; 10 nucleotides agree with TRBD2. The CDR3 is 15 amino acids. Germline trimming cut 6 bases from V and 5 bases from J; bases unmatched to any gene: 9. Germline CDR1 is MDHEN and CDR2 is SYDVKM. The DNA of the CDR3 is TGTGCCAGCAGCCCCGGGCTAGCGGGGGCGGAGACCCAGTACTTC. Its translation: CASSPGLAGAETQYF.

For this clone: The same CDR3 is also encoded by other DNA sequences in this sample. V gene TRBV6-5 combines with J gene TRBJ2-7, with D unclear. Germline V lookup: CDR1 MNHEY, CDR2 SVGAGI. This CDR3 comprises 9 residues. The V gene lost 2 bases and the J gene lost 7 bases, with 0 bases spanning the gap. CDR3 bases: TGTGCCAGCAGTTACGAGCAGTACTTC. Protein sequence: CASSYEQYF.

This chain connects TRBV7-6 to TRBJ1-1, with 7 nucleotides matching TRBD1. Trimming took 3 bases from V and 4 from J; bases not matched to a gene: 2. This CDR3 is 13 amino acids long. Germline CDR1 reads SGHVS; CDR2 reads FNYEAQ. CDR3 sequence: CASSLEGATEAFF. DNA of the CDR3: TGTGCCAGCAGCTTGGAGGGGGCCACTGAAGCTTTCTTT. The whole variable domain, filled in from reference TRBV7-6 and TRBJ1-1, reads GAGVSQSPRYKVTKRGQDVALRCDPISGHVSLYWYRQALGQGPEFLTYFNYEAQQDKSGLPNDRFSAERPEGSISTLTIQRTEQRDSAMYRCASSLEGATEAFFGQGTRLTVV.

The rearrangement links TRBV5-1 to TRBJ2-7, with 7 nucleotides matching TRBD1. The length of the CDR3 is 13 residues. CDR1 is SGHRS, CDR2 YFSETQ, per germline. V was clipped by 4 bases and J by 10 bases; unmatched bases: 11. CDR3 in amino acids: CASSRGDRVYQYF. CDR3 coding DNA: TGCGCCAGCAGCAGGGGCGACAGGGTATATCAGTACTTC. Drawing the rest from reference TRBV5-1 and TRBJ2-7, the complete variable domain is KAGVTQTPRYLIKTRGQQVTLSCSPISGHRSVSWYQQTPGQGLQFLFEYFSETQRNKGNFPGRFSGRQFSNSRSEMNVSTLELGDSALYLCASSRGDRVYQYFGPGTRLTVT.

V gene TRBV4-2 combines with J gene TRBJ1-5; no reliable D call. Trimming cost V 1 base and J 0 bases, with 7 bases left between them. CDR3 length equals 15 residues. The germline CDR1 and CDR2 sequences are LGHNA and YNFKEQ. CDR3 sequence: CASSQVGSSNQPQHF. In DNA form, the CDR3 reads TGTGCCAGCAGCCAAGTGGGGAGTAGCAATCAGCCCCAGCATTTT.

V usage is TRBV7-8 and J usage is TRBJ2-7, with 9 bases lining up with TRBD2. V lost 0 bases, J lost 3 bases, and 3 bases stayed unmatched. Germline loops: CDR1 SGHVS, CDR2 FQNEAQ. This CDR3 spans 15 amino acids. CDR3 DNA sequence: TGTGCCAGCAGCTTAGCTAGCGGGAGTGGCTACGAGCAGTACTTC. Protein sequence: CASSLASGSGYEQYF. The full variable domain, its missing parts supplied by reference TRBV7-8 and TRBJ2-7, is GAGVSQSPRYKVAKRGQDVALRCDPISGHVSLFWYQQALGQGPEFLTYFQNEAQLDKSGLPSDRFFAERPEGSVSTLKIQRTQQEDSAVYLCASSLASGSGYEQYFGPGTRLTVT.

This clone was found once. CDR3 DNA sequence: TGTGCCAGCAGTTACAGAGAACACCAAGGCGATCAGCCCCAGCATTTT. It yields the protein CASSYREHQGDQPQHF. The chain couples TRBV6-6 to TRBJ1-5; no clear D gene. Trimming left V 2 bases short and J 5 bases short, with 16 bases between. Germline CDR1 and CDR2: MNHNY and SVGAGI (reference sequence). This CDR3 has 16 amino acids.

V usage is TRBV5-8 and J usage is TRBJ2-1; the match to TRBD2 covers 13 bases. After removal of 2 bases from V and 5 bases from J, the junction contained 1 base not matched to a gene. Germline values: CDR1 SGHTS, CDR2 YDEGEE. The CDR3 sequence is 15 residues long. CDR3 region: CASSFGLAGDNEQFF. For the CDR3, the DNA is TGTGCCAGCAGCTTTGGACTAGCGGGAGACAATGAGCAGTTCTTC.

The CDR3 loop reads CASSSGAGNTEAFF. In nucleotides, the CDR3 is TGTGCCAGCAGTTCAGGGGCAGGGAACACTGAAGCTTTCTTT. J is TRBJ1-1 and V is TRBV28; tentatively, D is TRBD1 (6 bases). The CDR3 consists of 14 residues. The ends were cut back, 4 bases at V and 1 base at J, with 10 bases in the middle. Germline assignment: CDR1 MDHEN and CDR2 SYDVKM.

The rearrangement uses TRBV19 and TRBJ1-4; 7 bases fit TRBD1. Germline CDR1 reads LNHDA; CDR2 reads SQIVND (reference sequence). CDR3 size: 15 residues. V shed 10 bases and J 1 base; nucleotides not matched to a gene: 9. As DNA, the CDR3 is TGTGCCACCGGGACAGCATTTGGAACTAATGAAAAACTGTTTTTT. Its protein product is CATGTAFGTNEKLFF.

The chain is built from TRBV28 and TRBJ2-1, with 7 bases fitting TRBD1. The V and J ends lost 6 bases and 0 bases, in that order; junction bases with no gene match: 17. This CDR3 has 19 residues. CDR1 is MDHEN and CDR2 is SYDVKM in the germline V gene. CDR3 coding DNA: TGTGCCAGCAGATACACAGGGGTCCGGACGCTTATCTCCTACAATGAGCAGTTCTTC. Translated, it gives CASRYTGVRTLISYNEQFF.

This CDR3 reads CASSLGMRGEQETQYF. The CDR3 DNA reads TGCGCCAGCAGCTTGGGGATGAGGGGGGAACAAGAGACCCAGTACTTC. The gene calls are TRBV5-1 and TRBJ2-5; TRBD1 or TRBD2 may be the D gene (6 bases each). V lost 0 bases and J 2 bases, leaving 14 bases between the germline ends. Looked up from germline, CDR1 is SGHRS and CDR2 is YFSETQ. CDR3 length: 16 amino acids.

This clone has a single count. The gene calls are TRBV6-5 and TRBJ2-7; no clear D gene. The CDR3 covers 12 residues. Trimming left V 5 bases short and J 3 bases short, with 8 bases between. CDR1 is MNHEY, CDR2 SVGAGI, per germline. The CDR3: CASSNGLYEQYF. DNA for the CDR3: TGTGCCAGCAGTAACGGCCTCTACGAGCAGTACTTC.

The chain links TRBV4-1 to TRBJ2-2, with D perhaps assigned TRBD1 or TRBD2 (5 bases each). The germline CDR1 and CDR2 sequences are MGHRA and YSYEKL. The CDR3 runs 16 residues. Trimming cost V 4 bases and J 5 bases, with 17 bases left between them. CDR3 bases: TGCGCCAGCAGCCGAGCACCGGGACCATCAACCGGGGAGCTGTTTTTT. Translating gives CASSRAPGPSTGELFF.

The chain couples TRBV15 to TRBJ2-5; the match to TRBD2 covers 8 bases. The J call may be wrong; the DNA end is better matched by TRBJ2-7. Germline CDR1 is LNHNV and CDR2 is YYDKDF (reference sequence). The CDR3 spans 14 residues. CDR3 DNA: TGTGCCACCAGCCTCCGACTAGCGCACTACGAGCAGTACTTC. This translates into CATSLRLAHYEQYF.

The CDR3, as DNA: TGTGCCAGCAGCCGAATGGGTAACACTGAAGCTTTCTTT. Translating it yields CASSRMGNTEAFF. J is TRBJ1-1 and V is TRBV14; D not resolved. V lost 4 bases, J lost 2 bases, and 8 bases lay in between. Germline V gene data show CDR1 as SGHDN and CDR2 as FVKESK. The CDR3 extends over 13 amino acids.

The J gene is TRBJ2-2, the V gene TRBV11-3; a weak D match, TRBD2 (5 bases). CDR3 length: 14 residues. Between the trimmed V and J ends, which lost 4 bases and 7 bases, there was a span of 13 bases. The V gene's germline CDR1 is SGHNT and CDR2 YENEEA. CDR3 DNA: TGTGCCAGCAGCTCATACAGTGAGGGCGGGGAGCTGTTTTTT. Protein: CASSSYSEGGELFF.

CDR3 nucleotide sequence: TGTGCCAGCAGGACAGGGGGCAACACCGGGGAGCTGTTTTTT. Encoded protein: CASRTGGNTGELFF. The chain combines TRBV2 with TRBJ2-2, with 10 bases aligning to TRBD1. The CDR3 covers 14 residues. J gave up 2 bases and V 6 bases, and 0 bases lay outside the gene matches. Germline V lookup: CDR1 SNHLY, CDR2 FYNNEI.

The chain uses TRBV28 and TRBJ1-2; D ambiguous. The CDR3 has 14 amino acids. V was shortened by 3 bases and J by 2 bases, with 10 bases between the two germline ends. The germline V gene encodes CDR1 MDHEN and CDR2 SYDVKM. The CDR3 here is CASSLLGVNYGYTF. The CDR3 region has the DNA TGTGCCAGCAGTTTGCTCGGTGTGAACTATGGCTACACCTTC.

J is TRBJ2-7 and V is TRBV18, with D possibly matching TRBD1 (5 bases). CDR3 size: 12 residues. CDR1 KGHSH and CDR2 LQKENI come from the germline V gene. V lost 2 bases and J 5 bases, leaving 7 bases between the germline ends. CDR3 sequence: CASSPGAHEQYF. CDR3 DNA: TGTGCCAGCTCACCAGGGGCCCACGAGCAGTACTTC.

V and J are TRBV7-2 and TRBJ1-5; no firm D call. Trimming removed 2 bases from V and 0 bases from J, with 11 bases in between. Germline lookup yields CDR1 SGHTA and CDR2 FQGNSA. This CDR3 spans 16 amino acids. CDR3 sequence reads: CASSLRIKYSNQPQHF. CDR3 nucleotides: TGTGCCAGCAGCTTAAGGATTAAATATAGCAATCAGCCCCAGCATTTT.

The CDR3 region has the DNA TGTGCCAGTGGGGGGGCAGTAGCCAAAAACATTCAGTACTTC. The encoded protein is CASGGAVAKNIQYF. The J gene is TRBJ2-4, the V gene TRBV7-9; D may be TRBD2 (7 bases). The germline CDR1 and CDR2 sequences are SEHNR and FQNEAQ (reference sequence). V lost 9 bases, J lost 0 bases, and 12 bases lay in between. This CDR3 has 14 amino acids.